This T cell receptor (beta chain) comes out of a study of T-cell memory formation after mild COVID-19. Overall study results and limits: Cross-reactive memory apparently joined, as some responding clones appeared in pre-infection memory.

Germline CDR1 and CDR2: PRHDT and FYEKMQ (reference sequence). This CDR3 region has 15 residues. V lost 5 bases, J lost 6 bases, and 4 bases stayed unmatched. This clonotype was detected a few times. The antigen is not known. Via MiXCR, TCRdb re-called the 5' RACE reads, giving one row per CDR3 protein. The table records 150,000 or so distinct CDR3 sequences, about 14% of them present only once. The source material was PBMCs or a T cell subset sorted from them (not recorded which). The TCR was taken from an adult woman who had mild COVID-19 (a few samples of this study predate the infection). Cell type and time point are not known. This sequence joins TRBV13 and TRBJ2-7; 16 nucleotides align to TRBD2. The CDR3 sequence: CASSVGLAGGFEQYF. The CDR3 region has the DNA TGTGCCAGCAGCGTGGGACTAGCGGGAGGGTTCGAGCAGTACTTC.